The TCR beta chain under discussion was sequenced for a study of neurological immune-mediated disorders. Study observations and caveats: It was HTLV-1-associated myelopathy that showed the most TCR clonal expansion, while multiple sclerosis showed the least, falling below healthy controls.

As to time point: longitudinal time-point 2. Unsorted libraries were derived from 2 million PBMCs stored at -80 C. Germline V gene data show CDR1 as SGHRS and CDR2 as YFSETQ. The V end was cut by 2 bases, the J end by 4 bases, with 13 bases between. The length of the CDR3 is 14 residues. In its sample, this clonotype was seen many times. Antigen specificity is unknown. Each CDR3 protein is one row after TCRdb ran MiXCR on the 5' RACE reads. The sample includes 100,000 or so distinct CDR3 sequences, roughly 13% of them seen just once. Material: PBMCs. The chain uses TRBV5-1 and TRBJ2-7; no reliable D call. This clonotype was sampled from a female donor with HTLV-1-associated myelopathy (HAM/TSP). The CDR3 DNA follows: TGCGCCAGCAGCTTCGATCAGGATCGATACGAGCAGTACTTC. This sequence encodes CASSFDQDRYEQYF.